This TCR beta chain was documented in a study of TIL therapy for anti-PD-1-resistant metastatic lung cancer. Across the whole study: Tumors had a median PD-L1 proportion score of less than 6.5%. By whole-exome sequencing, median non-synonymous tumor mutation burden was approximately 1.6 mutations per megabase.

V lost 7 bases, J lost 5 bases, and 15 bases stayed unmatched. This CDR3 has 16 amino acids. Germline CDR1 WSHSY, CDR2 SAAADI. Note on this clone: Its target is not known.

The immunoSEQ assay was v3. The protocol was immunoSEQ multiplex PCR, while the TCRdb copy is restricted to in-frame clones and leaves out a portion. The sample contains some 13,000 clones, 66% of which appear only once. Notes on the study in general: Many TIL product clones were absent from baseline tumor, suggesting clonal contraction. Compared with baseline intratumoral T cells, expanded TIL cultures were more clonal and less diverse (roughly 6.5% vs 31%).

Time point reported: pre-treatment sample, taken before nivolumab and TIL therapy. Most excised metastases sampled were pleural nodules or supraclavicular lymph nodes. This TCR derives from a woman between 25 and 85 years old with non-small cell lung cancer. J is TRBJ2-5 and V is TRBV10-2; 8 nucleotides match TRBD2. This sample comprised tumor tissue, obtained at baseline. The CDR3 loop reads CASMDGRGAVGETQYF. As DNA, the CDR3 is TGCGCCAGCATGGATGGGCGGGGGGCCGTCGGGGAGACCCAGTACTTC.